These 28 T cell receptor beta chains came from one sample sequenced in a study of regulatory T cells in long-lasting Graves disease. Time point in this sample: newly diagnosed GD, antithyroid drugs for less than 3 months. The TCR library was prepared using RNA isolated from PBMCs. Relying on iRepertoire HTBI primers and Arm-PCR of CDR3 regions, the team built TCR beta libraries. MiXCR, run by TCRdb on the multiplex PCR reads, gives a single entry per CDR3 protein. The profile shows approximately 270,000 distinct CDR3 sequences, more than 15% of them singletons. This same sample was also taken into another study, of T cells in Graves' hyperthyroidism and ophthalmopathy.

Source: peripheral blood mononuclear cells (PBMCs), taken at new diagnosis, from a patient treated with antithyroid drugs. The receptors come from a woman in her thirties with Graves disease.

This clonotype was seen more than once but under ten times. The V call is TRBV12-3 or TRBV12-4, the J call TRBJ1-5; 12 positions agree with TRBD1. The CDR3 length is 15 residues. With 6 bases clipped from V and 5 bases from J, the junction kept 5 bases outside the gene matches. The chain's CDR3 is CASSHGTGGYQPQHF. CDR3 sequence (DNA): TGTGCCAGCAGCCATGGGACAGGGGGCTATCAGCCCCAGCATTTT.

The chain combines TRBV7-9 with TRBJ1-2, with 7 bases fitting TRBD1. The CDR3 is 15 residues long. Germline loops: CDR1 SEHNR, CDR2 FQNEAQ (reference sequence). The junction had 9 bases not matched to a gene; V was cut back by 1 base and J by 7 bases. The CDR3 is CASSLEGAEDFGYTF. The CDR3 coding sequence is TGTGCCAGCAGCTTAGAGGGGGCGGAGGATTTTGGCTACACCTTC. Drawing the rest from reference TRBV7-9 and TRBJ1-2, the complete variable domain is DTGVSQNPRHKITKRGQNVTFRCDPISEHNRLYWYRQTLGQGPEFLTYFQNEAQLEKSRLLSDRFSAERPKGSFSTLEIQRTEQGDSAMYLCASSLEGAEDFGYTFGSGTRLTVV.

This clonotype was recorded at least ten times. The V call is TRBV6-1, the J call TRBJ1-5; a possible D gene is TRBD1 (6 bases). Germline-derived CDR1 and CDR2 are MNHNS and SASEGT. V lost 7 bases to trimming and J lost 9 bases, with 19 bases between them. The CDR3 spans 14 residues. CDR3 sequence reads: CASTRTTGPGPQHF. Written as DNA, the CDR3 is TGTGCCAGCACCCGAACCACAGGGCCAGGGCCCCAGCATTTT.

This clonotype has ten or more counts. The rearrangement joins TRBV12-3 or TRBV12-4 to TRBJ1-5; no firm D call. This CDR3 is 13 amino acids long. V was shortened by 7 bases and J by 1 base, with 8 bases between the two germline ends. CDR3 nucleotide sequence: TGTGCCAGCACCGTGACCAGCAATCAGCCCCAGCATTTT. As protein: CASTVTSNQPQHF.

This clonotype has a handful of counts. This may be a read error, as it is one base from a much larger clone. The rearrangement uses TRBV4-1 and TRBJ1-1, with TRBD1 matching over 8 bases. Per the germline V gene, CDR1 is MGHRA and CDR2 is YSYEKL. V dropped 3 bases and J dropped 1; count of bases not matched to a gene: 1. The length of the CDR3 is 14 residues. The DNA of the CDR3 is TGCGCCAGCAGCCAGACAGGGGAGAACACTGAAGCTTTCTTT. Its protein product is CASSQTGENTEAFF.

In this sample, this clonotype turned up many times. One end of the junction fails to match germline, which may point to a read error. The rearrangement joins TRBV12-3 or TRBV12-4 to TRBJ1-4, with a tentative D call TRBD1 (5 bases). This CDR3 region has 11 residues. CDR3 in DNA: TGTGCCAGCAGCTCAAACCGGGACTGGGAATTT. This sequence encodes CASSSNRDWEF.

Here the CDR3 reads CASSQVGQGYEQFF. CDR3 sequence (DNA): TGTGCCAGCAGCCAAGTGGGGCAGGGCTATGAGCAGTTCTTC. The chain has TRBV14 and TRBJ2-1; tentative D call: TRBD1 (5 bases). The germline gives CDR1 SGHDN, CDR2 FVKESK. Between the trimmed V and J ends, which lost 1 base and 8 bases, there was a span of 12 bases. The CDR3 contains 14 residues.

The chain links TRBV7-6 to TRBJ2-1, with a tentative D call TRBD2 (5 bases). Trimming cost V 4 bases and J 7 bases, with 11 bases left between them. The CDR3 length is 13 residues. Germline V gives CDR1 SGHVS, CDR2 FNYEAQ. CDR3 nucleotides: TGTGCCAGCAGCTACGCCGACTATAATGAGCAGTTCTTC. It encodes CASSYADYNEQFF.

A word on this clonotype: This likely traces to a read error, being one base from a far larger clone. The chain is built from TRBV7-8 and TRBJ2-4; 13 nucleotides match TRBD2. The CDR3 has 17 amino acids. The germline V gene encodes CDR1 SGHVS and CDR2 FQNEAQ. As DNA, the CDR3 is TGTGCCAGCAGCTTAGCACGACTAGCGGGGGGAAAGGATGAGCAGCTCTTC. Protein: CASSLARLAGGKDEQLF.

This clonotype came up many times. This chain connects TRBV6-1 to TRBJ1-2; D is uncertain. CDR3 length: 12 amino acids. V was clipped by 2 bases and J by 2 bases, with 3 bases between them. Germline lookup yields CDR1 MNHNS and CDR2 SASEGT. This CDR3 reads CASSERNYGYTF. The CDR3 nucleotides read TGTGCCAGCAGTGAACGGAACTATGGCTACACCTTC.

CDR3 nucleotides: TGTGCCAGCAGTTTATTTAGGTCCTTAACAGATACGCAGTATTTT. Encoded protein: CASSLFRSLTDTQYF. V is TRBV27 and J is TRBJ2-3; D is ambiguous. The CDR3 has 15 residues. Trimming pared 1 base from V and 3 bases from J, leaving 11 bases between. Per the germline V gene, CDR1 is MNHEY and CDR2 is SMNVEV (reference sequence).

This clonotype was recorded many times. The chain joins TRBV29-1 to TRBJ1-5; D is uncertain. The CDR3 contains 13 residues. V was clipped by 3 bases and J by 5 bases, with 11 bases between them. Germline loops: CDR1 SQVTM, CDR2 ANQGSEA. The CDR3 DNA reads as TGCAGCGTTGAGGAACAGAAAGATCAGCCCCAGCATTTT. Its translation is CSVEEQKDQPQHF. The complete variable domain, with remaining parts taken from reference TRBV29-1 and TRBJ1-5, reads SAVISQKPSRDICQRGTSLTIQCQVDSQVTMMFWYRQQPGQSLTLIATANQGSEATYESGFVIDKFPISRPNLTFSTLTVSNMSPEDSSIYLCSVEEQKDQPQHFGDGTRLSIL.

On this clonotype itself: A far bigger clonotype differs at one base, so this is likely a read error. This sequence joins TRBV5-1 and TRBJ2-1; D is tentatively TRBD1 or TRBD2 (5 bases each). This CDR3 is built from 18 residues. Germline V CDR1 and CDR2: SGHRS, YFSETQ. V lost 1 base, J lost 10 bases, and 27 bases lay in between. In nucleotides, the CDR3 is TGCGCCAGCAGCTTGTTCACCTACCAAGCGACAGAGGGCTACGAGCAGTTCTTC. Translating gives CASSLFTYQATEGYEQFF.

This clonotype has a count of ten or more. The J gene is TRBJ2-2, the V gene TRBV6-5, with D hard to call. Trimming took off 0 bases at V and 4 bases at J, with 6 bases between the two ends. Germline CDR1 and CDR2: MNHEY and SVGAGI. CDR3 length: 14 amino acids. CDR3 in DNA: TGTGCCAGCAGTTACTCGACGACCACCGGGGAGCTGTTTTTT. Its translation is CASSYSTTTGELFF.

This clonotype was counted many times. The rearrangement joins TRBV28 to TRBJ2-2; D is ambiguous. There are 13 residues in the CDR3. V was pared by 8 bases and J by 2 bases, with 9 bases between. From germline, CDR1 is MDHEN and CDR2 SYDVKM. CDR3 DNA sequence: TGTGCCAGCTTCAGCAGAAACACCGGGGAGCTGTTTTTT. Its protein product is CASFSRNTGELFF.

Ten or more counts support this clonotype. The chain combines TRBV12-3 or TRBV12-4 with TRBJ1-4, with D perhaps TRBD1 (6 bases). Trimming removed 3 bases from V and 8 bases from J, with 16 bases in between. The CDR3 length is 15 residues. The CDR3 is CASSFNMGGREKLFF. The CDR3 DNA sequence: TGTGCCAGCAGTTTTAATATGGGGGGCAGGGAAAAACTGTTTTTT.

The chain carries TRBV12-3 or TRBV12-4 and TRBJ2-2; D possibly corresponds to TRBD2 (5 bases). The CDR3 extends over 14 amino acids. The V end was cut by 8 bases, the J end by 7 bases, with 17 bases between. The CDR3 is CASGGREIHGELFF. The CDR3, as DNA: TGTGCCAGCGGAGGAAGGGAGATTCACGGGGAGCTGTTTTTT.

Many counts were recorded for this clonotype. The chain combines TRBV3-1 with TRBJ1-3; D is uncertain. Trimming removed 2 bases from V and 0 bases from J, with 5 bases in between. CDR3 length equals 14 residues. CDR1 is LGHDT and CDR2 is YNNKEL in the germline V gene (reference sequence). CDR3 coding DNA: TGTGCCAGCAGCCAACCGTCCTCTGGAAACACCATATATTTT. It encodes CASSQPSSGNTIYF.

The V and J genes are TRBV20-1 and TRBJ2-7; 11 nucleotides line up with TRBD2. V shed 4 bases, J shed 6 bases, and the junction held 2 bases outside the gene matches. The CDR3 covers 12 residues. Germline V lookup: CDR1 DFQATT, CDR2 SNEGSKA (reference sequence). CDR3 in amino acids: CSANSGGAEQYF. CDR3 bases: TGCAGTGCTAATAGCGGGGGGGCCGAGCAGTACTTC.

Worth noting for this clonotype: A read error may be the cause here, since a much bigger clone is one base away. The V gene is TRBV5-1, the J gene TRBJ2-4; TRBD2 agrees at 11 bases. Germline V gene lookup returns CDR1 SGHRS and CDR2 YFSETQ. J gave up 13 bases and V 4 bases, and 13 bases lay outside the gene matches. This CDR3 contains 15 residues. CDR3 sequence: CASSGGTSGSNEQYF. The CDR3 bases are TGCGCCAGCAGCGGCGGGACTAGCGGTAGCAATGAGCAGTACTTC.

This clonotype has at least ten counts. V and J are TRBV12-5 and TRBJ2-4, with 8 bases fitting TRBD2. This CDR3 is built from 19 residues. V was clipped by 1 base and J by 2 bases; unmatched bases: 13. The V gene's germline CDR1 is LGHNT and CDR2 FRNRAP. The CDR3 DNA reads as TGTGCTAGTGGTTTGGACCTAGGGACCGGGGGGGCCTCCAAAAACATTCAGTACTTC. Protein sequence: CASGLDLGTGGASKNIQYF.

At least ten counts were recorded for this clonotype. This chain links TRBV9 with TRBJ2-1; D might be TRBD1 (5 bases). Per germline, CDR1 SGDLS and CDR2 YYNGEE. With 0 bases removed from V and 6 bases from J, the gap between germline ends came to 13 bases. CDR3 length equals 15 residues. Here the CDR3 reads CASSVVQGGRNEQFF. The CDR3 DNA follows: TGTGCCAGCAGCGTAGTGCAGGGTGGTCGCAATGAGCAGTTCTTC.

Ten or more counts support this clonotype. The chain has TRBV12-3 or TRBV12-4 and TRBJ1-1, with D tentatively TRBD1 (6 bases). This CDR3 spans 16 amino acids. V lost 0 bases, J lost 2 bases, and 13 bases lay in between. The CDR3 DNA reads TGTGCCAGCAGTTTAGCGCTGGGGGGCTATAACACTGAAGCTTTCTTT. This sequence encodes CASSLALGGYNTEAFF.

This clonotype was found many times. This chain joins TRBV12-3 or TRBV12-4 and TRBJ1-5, with 9 nucleotides matching TRBD1. With 3 bases clipped from V and 5 bases from J, the junction kept 5 bases outside the gene matches. This CDR3 spans 15 amino acids. DNA of the CDR3: TGTGCCAGCAGTTTCACAGGGGGCGACCATCAGCCCCAGCATTTT. Its translation: CASSFTGGDHQPQHF.

This clonotype was detected a few times. This may arise from a read error, as a much more abundant clone is one base away. V gene TRBV6-1 combines with J gene TRBJ1-2; weak D call: TRBD1 (6 bases). The germline V gene encodes CDR1 MNHNS and CDR2 SASEGT. V lost 7 bases to trimming and J lost 6 bases, with 15 bases between them. This CDR3 has 13 amino acids. DNA of the CDR3: TGTGCCAGCACCTGGGGGGGGCTCCATGGCTACACCTTC. Encoded protein: CASTWGGLHGYTF.

This clonotype was counted a single time. Since a much larger clone is just one base distant, this may be a read error. The chain carries TRBV5-4 and TRBJ1-1, with 10 bases matching TRBD1. V was pared by 4 bases and J by 5 bases, with 8 bases of the junction left unmatched. Germline V gene data show CDR1 as SGHNT and CDR2 as YYREEE (reference sequence). The CDR3 totals 15 residues. The CDR3 here is CASSREGTGETEAFF. The CDR3 DNA sequence: TGTGCCAGCAGCCGTGAGGGGACAGGGGAAACTGAAGCTTTCTTT.

This clonotype was found many times. This CDR3 is CASSIYRVGNQPQHF. The CDR3 DNA follows: TGTGCCAGTAGTATATACAGGGTTGGCAATCAGCCCCAGCATTTT. The chain recombines TRBV19 with TRBJ1-5, with a possible D match to TRBD1 (6 bases). Trimming removed 2 bases at V and 2 bases at J, with 10 bases between. This CDR3 is 15 amino acids long. The V gene's germline CDR1 is LNHDA and CDR2 SQIVND (reference sequence).

Ten or more counts support this clonotype. This rearrangement joins TRBV18 to TRBJ2-5; the D is unclear. Germline V gives CDR1 KGHSH, CDR2 LQKENI. The CDR3 has 13 amino acids. The ends were cut back, 5 bases at V and 2 bases at J, with 9 bases in the middle. As DNA, the CDR3 is TGTGCCAGCTCATCCGCTCTACAAGAGACCCAGTACTTC. Amino acids: CASSSALQETQYF.